This note documents a single T cell receptor beta chain sequence. CDR3 length equals 15 residues. Trimming pared 2 bases from V and 0 bases from J, leaving 9 bases between. Germline CDR1 reads LGHNA; CDR2 reads YNFKEQ. These data come from a study of cytomegalovirus exposure and HLA in healthy donors. 13 Jbeta primers and 60 Vbeta primers were used for the PCR. Generated by immunoSEQ multiplex PCR, the TCRdb table keeps only in-frame clones and is missing some. The sample records 140,000 or so clones, roughly 72% being singletons. The sequence was collected from a man aged 40-50 years in good health and CMV-seronegative. Material for sequencing was PBMCs. V gene TRBV4-2 combines with J gene TRBJ2-3, with D tentatively TRBD1 (6 bases). CDR3 amino acids: CASSQSGASTDTQYF. In DNA form, the CDR3 reads TGTGCCAGCAGCCAATCAGGGGCTAGCACAGATACGCAGTATTTT.